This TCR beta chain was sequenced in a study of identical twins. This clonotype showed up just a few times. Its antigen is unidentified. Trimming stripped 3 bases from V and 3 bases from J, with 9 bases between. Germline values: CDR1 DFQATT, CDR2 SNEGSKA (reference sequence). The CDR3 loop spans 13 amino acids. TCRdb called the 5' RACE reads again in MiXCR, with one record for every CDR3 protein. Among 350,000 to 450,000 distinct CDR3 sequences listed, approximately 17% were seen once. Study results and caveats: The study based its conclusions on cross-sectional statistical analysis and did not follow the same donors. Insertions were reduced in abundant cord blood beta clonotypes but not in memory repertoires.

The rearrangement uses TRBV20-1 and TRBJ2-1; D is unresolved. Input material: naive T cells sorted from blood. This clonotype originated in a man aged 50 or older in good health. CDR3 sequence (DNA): TGCAGTGCTAGTTGGGCGGACTACAATGAGCAGTTCTTC. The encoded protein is CSASWADYNEQFF.